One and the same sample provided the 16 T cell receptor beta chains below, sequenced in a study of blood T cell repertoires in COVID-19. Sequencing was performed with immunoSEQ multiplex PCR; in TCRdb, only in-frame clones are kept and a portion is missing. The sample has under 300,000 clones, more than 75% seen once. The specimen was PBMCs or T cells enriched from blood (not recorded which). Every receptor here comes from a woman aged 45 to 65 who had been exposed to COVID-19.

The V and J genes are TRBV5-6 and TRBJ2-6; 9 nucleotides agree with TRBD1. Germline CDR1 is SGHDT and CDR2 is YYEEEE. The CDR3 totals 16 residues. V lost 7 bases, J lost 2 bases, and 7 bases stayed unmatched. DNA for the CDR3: TGTGCCAGCGGCGGACAGGGGCCTCCTGGGGCCAACGTCCTGACTTTC. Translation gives CASGGQGPPGANVLTF.

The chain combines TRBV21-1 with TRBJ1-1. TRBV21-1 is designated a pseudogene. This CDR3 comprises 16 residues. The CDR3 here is CASSKALRGRATEAFF. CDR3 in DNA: TGTGCCAGCAGCAAAGCTTTGCGGGGGCGCGCCACTGAAGCTTTCTTT.

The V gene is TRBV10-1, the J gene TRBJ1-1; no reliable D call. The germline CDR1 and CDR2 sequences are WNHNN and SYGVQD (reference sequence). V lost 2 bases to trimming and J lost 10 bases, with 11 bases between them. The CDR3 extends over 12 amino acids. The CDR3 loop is CASSEKREAAFF. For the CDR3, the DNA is TGCGCCAGCAGTGAGAAAAGGGAGGCAGCTTTCTTT.

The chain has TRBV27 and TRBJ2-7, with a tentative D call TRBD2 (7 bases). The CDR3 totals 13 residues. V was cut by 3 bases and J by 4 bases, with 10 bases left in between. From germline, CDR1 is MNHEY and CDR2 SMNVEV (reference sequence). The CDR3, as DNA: TGTGCCAGCAGTTTCGAGGGGGGGTACGAGCAGTACTTC. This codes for CASSFEGGYEQYF.

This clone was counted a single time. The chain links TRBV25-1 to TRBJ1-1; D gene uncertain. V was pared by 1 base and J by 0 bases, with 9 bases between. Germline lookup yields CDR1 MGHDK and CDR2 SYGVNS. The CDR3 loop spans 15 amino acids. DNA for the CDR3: TGTGCCAGCAGTGAATTGGGCCCCCTGAACACTGAAGCTTTCTTT. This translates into CASSELGPLNTEAFF. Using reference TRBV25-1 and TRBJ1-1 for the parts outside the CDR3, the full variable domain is EADIYQTPRYLVIGTGKKITLECSQTMGHDKMYWYQQDPGMELHLIHYSYGVNSTEKGDLSSESTVSRIRTEHFPLTLESARPSHTSQYLCASSELGPLNTEAFFGQGTRLTVV.

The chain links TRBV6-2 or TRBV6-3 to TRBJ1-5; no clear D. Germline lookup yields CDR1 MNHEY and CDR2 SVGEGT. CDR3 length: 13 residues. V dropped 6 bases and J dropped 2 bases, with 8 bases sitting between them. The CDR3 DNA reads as TGTGCCAGCAGCCCCGGGGGCAATCAGCCCCAGCATTTT. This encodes CASSPGGNQPQHF.

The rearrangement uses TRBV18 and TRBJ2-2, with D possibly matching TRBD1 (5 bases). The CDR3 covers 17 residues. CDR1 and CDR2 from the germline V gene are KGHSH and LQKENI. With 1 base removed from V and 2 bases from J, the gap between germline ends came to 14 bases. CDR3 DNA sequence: TGTGCCAGCTCACCACTCTCGGCCCAGGGTAACACCGGGGAGCTGTTTTTT. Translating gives CASSPLSAQGNTGELFF.

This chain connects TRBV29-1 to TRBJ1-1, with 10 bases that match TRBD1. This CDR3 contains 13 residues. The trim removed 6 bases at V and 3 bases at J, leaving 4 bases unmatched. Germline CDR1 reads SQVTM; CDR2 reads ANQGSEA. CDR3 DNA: TGCAGCGTCCTAGGACAGGGGGACACTGAAGCTTTCTTT. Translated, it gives CSVLGQGDTEAFF.

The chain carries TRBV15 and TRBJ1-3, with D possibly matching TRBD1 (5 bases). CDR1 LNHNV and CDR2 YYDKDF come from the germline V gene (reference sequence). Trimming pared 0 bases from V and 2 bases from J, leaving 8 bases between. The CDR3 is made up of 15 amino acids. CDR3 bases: TGTGCCACCAGCAGAGACAGGGCAGCTGGAAACACCATATATTTT. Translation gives CATSRDRAAGNTIYF.

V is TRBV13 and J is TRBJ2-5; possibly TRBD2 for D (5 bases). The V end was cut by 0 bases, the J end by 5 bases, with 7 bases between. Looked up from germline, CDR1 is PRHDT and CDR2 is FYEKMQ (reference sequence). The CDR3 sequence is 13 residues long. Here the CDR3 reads CASSLGGVETQYF. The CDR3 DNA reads TGTGCCAGCAGCTTAGGGGGAGTGGAGACCCAGTACTTC.

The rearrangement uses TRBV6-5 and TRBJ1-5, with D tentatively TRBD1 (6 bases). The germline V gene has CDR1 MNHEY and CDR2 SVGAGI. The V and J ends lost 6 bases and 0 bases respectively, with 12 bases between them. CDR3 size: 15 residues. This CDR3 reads CASRAQGNSNQPQHF. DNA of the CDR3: TGTGCCAGCAGGGCCCAGGGGAATAGCAATCAGCCCCAGCATTTT.

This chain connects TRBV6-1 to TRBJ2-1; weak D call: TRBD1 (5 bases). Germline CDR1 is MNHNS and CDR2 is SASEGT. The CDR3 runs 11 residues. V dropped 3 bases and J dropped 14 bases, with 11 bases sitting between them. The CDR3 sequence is CASSEVKTEFF. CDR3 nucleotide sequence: TGTGCCAGCAGTGAGGTAAAGACAGAGTTCTTC.

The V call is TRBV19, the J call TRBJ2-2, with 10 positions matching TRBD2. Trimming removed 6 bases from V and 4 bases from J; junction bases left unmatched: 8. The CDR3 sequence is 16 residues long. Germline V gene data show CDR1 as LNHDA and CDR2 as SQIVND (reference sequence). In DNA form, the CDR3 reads TGTGCCAGTAGGCCCACACGACTAGCGGGCACCGGGGAGCTGTTTTTT. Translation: CASRPTRLAGTGELFF.

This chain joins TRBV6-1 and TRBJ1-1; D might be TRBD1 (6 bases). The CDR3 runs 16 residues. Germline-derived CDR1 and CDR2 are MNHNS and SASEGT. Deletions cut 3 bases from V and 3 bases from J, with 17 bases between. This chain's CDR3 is CASSDYRAVQYTEAFF. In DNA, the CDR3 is TGTGCCAGCAGTGACTACAGGGCGGTGCAATACACTGAAGCTTTCTTT.

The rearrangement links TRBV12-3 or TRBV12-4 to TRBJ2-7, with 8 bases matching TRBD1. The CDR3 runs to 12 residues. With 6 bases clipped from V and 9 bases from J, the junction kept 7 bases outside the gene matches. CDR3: CASSPDRERQYF. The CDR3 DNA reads TGTGCCAGCAGCCCGGACAGGGAAAGGCAGTACTTC.

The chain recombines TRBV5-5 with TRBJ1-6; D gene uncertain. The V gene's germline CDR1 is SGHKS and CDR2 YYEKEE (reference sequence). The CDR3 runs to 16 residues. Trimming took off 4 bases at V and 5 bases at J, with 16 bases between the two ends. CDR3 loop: CASSPWGPGDNSPLHF. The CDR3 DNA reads TGTGCCAGCAGCCCGTGGGGTCCGGGAGATAATTCACCCCTCCACTTT. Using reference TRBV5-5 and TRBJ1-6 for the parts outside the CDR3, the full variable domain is DAGVTQSPTHLIKTRGQQVTLRCSPISGHKSVSWYQQVLGQGPQFIFQYYEKEERGRGNFPDRFSARQFPNYSSELNVNALLLGDSALYLCASSPWGPGDNSPLHFGNGTRLTVT.